These 14 T cell receptor beta chains were all obtained from the same sample, sequenced in a study of cytomegalovirus exposure and HLA in healthy donors. With 60 Vbeta and 13 Jbeta primers, the PCR was carried out. Data came from immunoSEQ multiplex PCR; TCRdb stores just in-frame clones and leaves some out. There are under 200,000 clones in the sample; 82% occur only once, and about 1.6% lies in the top ten. Specimen: PBMCs. All receptors come from a girl aged 5 to 17 in good health and CMV-seropositive.

The V gene is TRBV4-2, the J gene TRBJ1-1, with D unresolved. The CDR3 runs to 13 residues. Trimming stripped 0 bases from V and 3 bases from J, with 5 bases between. CDR1 and CDR2 (germline): LGHNA, YNFKEQ. The CDR3, as DNA: TGTGCCAGCAGCCAAGATGCGTACACTGAAGCTTTCTTT. It translates to CASSQDAYTEAFF.

The V call is TRBV6-4, the J call TRBJ2-3; D remains ambiguous. Germline V gene data show CDR1 as MRHNA and CDR2 as SNTAGT. CDR3 size: 13 residues. The V end was cut by 6 bases, the J end by 4 bases, with 11 bases between. CDR3 sequence (DNA): TGTGCCAGCAGCCCGTCCCTCGCAGATACGCAGTATTTT. Amino acids: CASSPSLADTQYF.

This clone occurred a few times. The V gene is TRBV7-9, the J gene TRBJ2-7, with 9 bases that match TRBD1. J lost 6 bases, V lost 2 bases, and 11 bases had no gene match. This CDR3 has 16 residues. Germline lookup yields CDR1 SEHNR and CDR2 FQNEAQ (reference sequence). The CDR3 loop is CASSLWGQGTHGEQYF. Here the CDR3 DNA reads TGTGCCAGCAGCTTATGGGGACAGGGCACCCACGGCGAGCAGTACTTC.

A few counts support this clone. This chain joins TRBV29-1 and TRBJ2-1, with 8 bases matching TRBD2. The J segment lost 3 bases and the V segment lost 4 bases, leaving 5 bases of the junction unmatched. This CDR3 has 14 residues. Germline-derived CDR1 and CDR2 are SQVTM and ANQGSEA. In nucleotides, the CDR3 is TGCAGCGTTGTAGGCGGGGGGTACTACAATGAGCAGTTCTTC. Translated: CSVVGGGYYNEQFF.

The CDR3 bases are TGTGCCAGCAGCTTATTTAGGGGGCTGAAGTACGAGCAGTACTTC. Protein: CASSLFRGLKYEQYF. The gene calls are TRBV7-9 and TRBJ2-7; 7 positions agree with TRBD1. The germline V gene has CDR1 SEHNR and CDR2 FQNEAQ (reference sequence). Trimming cost V 2 bases and J 4 bases; bases outside gene matches: 8. The CDR3 runs to 15 residues. Variable domain in full (rest from reference TRBV7-9 and TRBJ2-7): DTGVSQNPRHKITKRGQNVTFRCDPISEHNRLYWYRQTLGQGPEFLTYFQNEAQLEKSRLLSDRFSAERPKGSFSTLEIQRTEQGDSAMYLCASSLFRGLKYEQYFGPGTRLTVT.

This chain links TRBV28 with TRBJ1-4; 7 bases are a match to TRBD1. This CDR3 is built from 15 residues. J lost 8 bases, V lost 4 bases, and 10 bases had no gene match. The germline CDR1 and CDR2 sequences are MDHEN and SYDVKM. The CDR3 DNA is TGTGCCAGCAGTTCTCGACAGGGTTCGAACGAAAAACTGTTTTTT. It encodes CASSSRQGSNEKLFF.

In its sample, this clone was seen once. The gene calls are TRBV5-1 and TRBJ2-2; 11 nucleotides agree with TRBD2. The V segment lost 4 bases and the J segment 1 base; nucleotides outside the gene matches: 3. This CDR3 contains 16 residues. Germline assignment: CDR1 SGHRS and CDR2 YFSETQ. CDR3 DNA sequence: TGCGCCAGCAGCGTAGGACTAGCGGGGAACACCGGGGAGCTGTTTTTT. Translation gives CASSVGLAGNTGELFF. Drawing the rest from reference TRBV5-1 and TRBJ2-2, the complete variable domain is KAGVTQTPRYLIKTRGQQVTLSCSPISGHRSVSWYQQTPGQGLQFLFEYFSETQRNKGNFPGRFSGRQFSNSRSEMNVSTLELGDSALYLCASSVGLAGNTGELFFGEGSRLTVL.

V gene TRBV1 combines with J gene TRBJ1-2; the DNA was not used to check the table's D call, TRBD1. TRBV1 is described as a pseudogene. The CDR3 has 15 amino acids. CDR3 in amino acids: CTSSHPPQGVYGYTF. The CDR3, as DNA: TGCACCAGCAGCCACCCACCTCAGGGGGTCTATGGCTACACCTTC.

V gene TRBV28 combines with J gene TRBJ2-7, with TRBD1 matching 7 bases. CDR3 length equals 15 residues. Per germline, CDR1 MDHEN and CDR2 SYDVKM. The V gene end was trimmed by 0 bases and the J gene end by 1 base; junction bases not matched to a gene: 3. CDR3 bases: TGTGCCAGCAGTTTATGGACAGGGTTATCCTACGAGCAGTACTTC. It codes for CASSLWTGLSYEQYF.

The genes are TRBV7-9 and TRBJ1-1; a possible D gene is TRBD1 (5 bases). The V and J ends lost 5 bases and 1 base respectively, with 11 bases between them. CDR3 length: 14 amino acids. Germline V lookup: CDR1 SEHNR, CDR2 FQNEAQ (reference sequence). Here the CDR3 reads CASSQSQGNTEAFF. The CDR3 DNA follows: TGTGCCAGCAGCCAAAGTCAGGGGAACACTGAAGCTTTCTTT.

The rearrangement links TRBV30 to TRBJ1-1; D not resolved. This CDR3 is built from 15 residues. Germline V gives CDR1 GTSNPN, CDR2 SVGIG (reference sequence). The V end lost 4 bases, the J end lost 0 bases, and 15 bases lay between the germline ends. The CDR3 is CAWNVLSRLNTEAFF. CDR3 sequence (DNA): TGTGCCTGGAACGTGTTGAGCAGGCTGAACACTGAAGCTTTCTTT.

V usage is TRBV19 and J usage is TRBJ2-7; 11 nucleotides align to TRBD1. The V and J ends lost 3 bases and 3 bases, in that order; junction bases with no gene match: 4. Germline assignment: CDR1 LNHDA and CDR2 SQIVND (reference sequence). The length of the CDR3 is 15 residues. The DNA for the CDR3 is TGTGCCAGTAGTATTTATGGGACAGGGGGCTACGAGCAGTACTTC. Its protein is CASSIYGTGGYEQYF.

The J gene is TRBJ1-2, the V gene TRBV9; D is perhaps TRBD1 (6 bases). The V gene lost 0 bases and the J gene lost 4 bases, with 13 bases spanning the gap. Germline V gives CDR1 SGDLS, CDR2 YYNGEE. This CDR3 is 15 amino acids long. The CDR3 DNA follows: TGTGCCAGCAGCGTAGTAACAGGGACGGCCTATGGCTACACCTTC. It is translated as CASSVVTGTAYGYTF.

This rearrangement joins TRBV10-3 to TRBJ1-2, with 8 bases fitting TRBD1. Germline V gene lookup returns CDR1 ENHRY and CDR2 SYGVKD. The J segment lost 4 bases and the V segment lost 3 bases, leaving 10 bases of the junction unmatched. The CDR3 totals 16 residues. The CDR3 spells CAISDEPGGASYGYTF. In DNA, the CDR3 is TGTGCCATCAGTGATGAACCAGGGGGCGCTTCCTATGGCTACACCTTC.